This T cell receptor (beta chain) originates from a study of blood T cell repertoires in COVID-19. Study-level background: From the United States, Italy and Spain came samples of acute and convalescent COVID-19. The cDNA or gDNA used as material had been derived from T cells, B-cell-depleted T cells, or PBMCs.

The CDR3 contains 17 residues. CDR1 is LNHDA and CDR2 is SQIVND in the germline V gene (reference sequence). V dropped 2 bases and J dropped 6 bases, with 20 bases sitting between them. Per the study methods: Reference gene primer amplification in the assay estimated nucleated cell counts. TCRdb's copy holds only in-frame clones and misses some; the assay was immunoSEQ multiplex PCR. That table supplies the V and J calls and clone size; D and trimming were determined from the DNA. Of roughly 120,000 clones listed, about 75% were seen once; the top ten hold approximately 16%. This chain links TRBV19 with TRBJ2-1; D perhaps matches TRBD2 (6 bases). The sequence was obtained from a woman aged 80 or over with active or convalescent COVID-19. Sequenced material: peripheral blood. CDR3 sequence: CASSILGSGETPNEQFF. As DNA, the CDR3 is TGTGCCAGTAGTATACTGGGGTCGGGGGAGACCCCCAATGAGCAGTTCTTC.